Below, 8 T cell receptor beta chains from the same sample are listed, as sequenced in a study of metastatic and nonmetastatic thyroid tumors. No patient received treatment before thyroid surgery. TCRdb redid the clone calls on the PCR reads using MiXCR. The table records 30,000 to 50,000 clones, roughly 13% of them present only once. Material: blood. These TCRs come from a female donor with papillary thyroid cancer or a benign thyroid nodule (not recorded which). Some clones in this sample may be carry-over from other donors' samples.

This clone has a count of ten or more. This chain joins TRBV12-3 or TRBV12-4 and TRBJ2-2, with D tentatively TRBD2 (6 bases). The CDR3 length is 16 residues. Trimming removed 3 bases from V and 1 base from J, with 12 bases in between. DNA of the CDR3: TGTGCCAGCAGTTTTTTTCAGGGAGGGAACACCGGGGAGCTGTTTTTT. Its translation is CASSFFQGGNTGELFF.

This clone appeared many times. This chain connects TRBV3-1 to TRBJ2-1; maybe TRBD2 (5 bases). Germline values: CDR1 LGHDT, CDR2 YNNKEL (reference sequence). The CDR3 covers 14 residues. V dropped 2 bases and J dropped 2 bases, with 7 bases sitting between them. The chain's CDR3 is CASSQTGTYNEQFF. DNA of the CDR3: TGTGCCAGCAGCCAAACGGGAACCTACAATGAGCAGTTCTTC.

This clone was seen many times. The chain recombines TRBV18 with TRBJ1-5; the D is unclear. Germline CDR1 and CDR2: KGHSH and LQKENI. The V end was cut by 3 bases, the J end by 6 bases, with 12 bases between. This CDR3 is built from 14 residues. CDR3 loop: CASSPSGLIQPQHF. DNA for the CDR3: TGTGCCAGCTCACCTTCCGGACTAATTCAGCCCCAGCATTTT.

The chain's CDR3 is CATSARIAAAETQYF. The CDR3 nucleotides read TGTGCCACCAGTGCCCGCATAGCGGCTGCAGAGACCCAGTACTTC. The chain couples TRBV24-1 to TRBJ2-5, with D maybe TRBD2 (6 bases). The CDR3 has 15 residues. Deletions cut 5 bases from V and 4 bases from J, with 16 bases between. Germline V lookup: CDR1 KGHDR, CDR2 SFDVKD.

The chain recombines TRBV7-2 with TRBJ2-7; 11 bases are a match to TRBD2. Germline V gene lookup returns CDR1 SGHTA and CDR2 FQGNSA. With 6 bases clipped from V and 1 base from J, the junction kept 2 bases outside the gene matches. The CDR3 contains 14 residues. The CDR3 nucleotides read TGTGCCAGCAGGTCTAGCGGGGGGTCCTACGAGCAGTACTTC. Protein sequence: CASRSSGGSYEQYF.

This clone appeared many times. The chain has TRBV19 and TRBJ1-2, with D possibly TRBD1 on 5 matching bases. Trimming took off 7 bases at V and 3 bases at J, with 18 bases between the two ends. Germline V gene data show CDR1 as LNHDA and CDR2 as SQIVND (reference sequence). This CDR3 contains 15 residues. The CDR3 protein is CASNSDGGGYYGYTF. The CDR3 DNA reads TGTGCCAGTAATTCGGACGGGGGAGGCTACTATGGCTACACCTTC.

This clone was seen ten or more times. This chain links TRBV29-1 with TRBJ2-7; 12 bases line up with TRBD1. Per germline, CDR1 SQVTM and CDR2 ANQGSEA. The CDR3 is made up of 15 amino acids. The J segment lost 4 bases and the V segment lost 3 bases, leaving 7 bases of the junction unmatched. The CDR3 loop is CSVDRGQGALYEQYF. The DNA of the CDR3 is TGCAGCGTTGACCGGGGACAGGGGGCTTTATACGAGCAGTACTTC.

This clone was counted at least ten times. CDR3 protein: CASSLVPDGSYNEQFF. The CDR3 DNA sequence: TGTGCCAGCAGCTTAGTCCCGGACGGGTCCTACAATGAGCAGTTCTTC. The V and J genes are TRBV7-6 and TRBJ2-1; unclear D gene. Germline CDR1 SGHVS, CDR2 FNYEAQ. The CDR3 contains 16 residues. The V end was cut by 1 base, the J end by 1 base, with 11 bases between.